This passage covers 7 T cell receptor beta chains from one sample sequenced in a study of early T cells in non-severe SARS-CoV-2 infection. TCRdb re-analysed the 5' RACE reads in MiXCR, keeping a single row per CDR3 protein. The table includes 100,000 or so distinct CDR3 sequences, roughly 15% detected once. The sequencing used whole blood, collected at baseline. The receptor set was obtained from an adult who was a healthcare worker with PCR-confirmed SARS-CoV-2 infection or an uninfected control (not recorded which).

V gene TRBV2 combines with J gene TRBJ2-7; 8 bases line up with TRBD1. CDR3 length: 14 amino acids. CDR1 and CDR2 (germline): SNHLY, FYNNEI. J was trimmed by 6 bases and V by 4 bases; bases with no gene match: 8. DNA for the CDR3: TGTGCCAGCAGTGCGGCAGGGGGCCCTCTCGAGCAGTACTTC. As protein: CASSAAGGPLEQYF.

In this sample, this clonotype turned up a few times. In DNA, the CDR3 is TGCGCCAGCAGCTTGGCACCGAACAATGAGCAGTTCTTC. It codes for CASSLAPNNEQFF. This sequence joins TRBV5-1 and TRBJ2-1, with D hard to call. With 0 bases removed from V and 5 bases from J, the gap between germline ends came to 6 bases. Germline CDR1 is SGHRS and CDR2 is YFSETQ. The CDR3 runs to 13 residues.

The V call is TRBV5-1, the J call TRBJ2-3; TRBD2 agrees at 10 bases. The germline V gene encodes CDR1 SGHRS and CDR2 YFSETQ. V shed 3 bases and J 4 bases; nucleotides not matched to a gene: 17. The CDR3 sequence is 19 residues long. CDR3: CASSSRPTSGTAPPDTQYF. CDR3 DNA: TGCGCCAGCAGCTCGAGACCAACTAGCGGGACCGCCCCCCCAGATACGCAGTATTTT.

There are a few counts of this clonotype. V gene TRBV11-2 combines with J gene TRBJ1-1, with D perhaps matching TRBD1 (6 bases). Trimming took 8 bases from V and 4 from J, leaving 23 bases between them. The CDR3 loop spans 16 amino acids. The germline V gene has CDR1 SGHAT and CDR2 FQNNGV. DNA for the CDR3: TGTGCCAGCGCCTTATATCATCAGGGGTCGGGCACTGAAGCTTTCTTT. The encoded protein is CASALYHQGSGTEAFF.

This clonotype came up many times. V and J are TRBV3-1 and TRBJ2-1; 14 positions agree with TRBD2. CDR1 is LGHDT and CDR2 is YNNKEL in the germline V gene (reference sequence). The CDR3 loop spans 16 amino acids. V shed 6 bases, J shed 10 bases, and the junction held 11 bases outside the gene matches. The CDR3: CASRHSGTSGSLEQFF. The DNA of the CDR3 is TGTGCCAGCAGGCACTCCGGGACTAGCGGGAGTTTGGAGCAGTTCTTC.

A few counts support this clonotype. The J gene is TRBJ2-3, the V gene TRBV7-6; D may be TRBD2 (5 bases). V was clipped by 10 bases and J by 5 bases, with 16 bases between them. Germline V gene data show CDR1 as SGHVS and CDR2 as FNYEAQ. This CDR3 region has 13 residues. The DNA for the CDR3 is TGTGCCACAAGTGGGTCTGCGGGAGATACGCAGTATTTT. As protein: CATSGSAGDTQYF.

The CDR3 nucleotides read TGTGCCAGCCATGAGGTTCCCGACACTGAAGCTTTCTTT. Translated, it gives CASHEVPDTEAFF. V is TRBV11-2 and J is TRBJ1-1; D not certain. The CDR3 is 13 amino acids. Trimming removed 8 bases from V and 3 bases from J, with 13 bases in between. The germline V gene encodes CDR1 SGHAT and CDR2 FQNNGV.